This T cell receptor beta chain stems from a study of T cell responses to AZD1222 COVID-19 vaccine (dated by TCRdb to the early 2020s). In the study overall: TCR sequencing covered 230 to 250 trial participants: 200 to 220 given two doses of AZD1222 and approximately 25 given two doses of MenACWY control vaccine. Enrollment into the trials was organized by age into subgroups of 18-55, 56-69 and 70-plus years, and those subgroups contained roughly 150, 30 and 60 TCR-sequenced participants, respectively. General study outcomes and caveats: Conclusions about previously exposed vaccinees are limited because only six or seven AZD1222 recipients were SARS-CoV-2 seropositive at baseline. The whole spike protein was spanned by vaccine-associated CD4 TCRs, and dominant responses were seen in regions 160-218 and 743-854. Participants were mostly white British and included more females than males, and it was suggested by the authors that clonal diversity may have been underestimated. Reportedly, close to half of the unique spike-specific TCRs recognized epitopes lying outside the regions that are mutated in the B.1.351 and B.1.1.7 variants. Because no samples from the day 14 peak response were available, repertoires could be characterized only after the peak T cell response. After two AZD1222 doses, both the breadth and the depth of spike-specific TCRs were significantly higher than at day 0 and than in MenACWY recipients. In the small 56-69-year group, the increase in depth fell short of significance, most likely because of low power.

Reading the germline V gene gives CDR1 SGHRS and CDR2 YFSETQ. CDR3 length: 13 amino acids, cysteine to phenylalanine. Just the 39-base CDR3 DNA is kept, in frame starting at base 1. Trimming takes 2 bases from V and 2 bases from J, and the germline ends sit 7 bases apart. This clone was found once. It has no known antigen specificity. Base-call qualities are not available, and no considerably larger clone is one nucleotide away. The CDR3 regions of human TCRbeta chains were analyzed by immunosequencing. Turning to the authors' computational methods: Repertoire TCRs were matched against a reference library of SARS-CoV-2-specific TCRs generated with the MIRA antigen-specificity platform. Breadth was defined as the fraction of unique TCRs that were SARS-CoV-2-associated. Depth was defined as the fraction of total T cells that were SARS-CoV-2-associated. Using the MIRA data, every spike-specific TCR was mapped to the spike region that the TCR reacted to and assigned to either a CD4 or a CD8 class. Log10-transformed breadth and depth values were compared by one-way ANOVA with Sidak's multiple comparisons tests. TCRdb provides this immuneACCESS table in a form limited to in-frame rearrangements. Some clones are lacking; in checked studies, under half of them reflect an unresolved V gene, and why the rest are absent is not known. V and J calls and clone size follow that table, whereas D and trimming were derived from the DNA. The table for this sample lists about 83,000 clones; approximately 90% of them were counted only once. The biggest ten clones account for around 30% of the sample.

Sample time point, as interpreted from the label and publication: about 28 days (+/-7) after the second vaccine dose. AZD1222 recipients with second doses at about 4 weeks or about 12 weeks were pooled, because spike-specific TCR depth and breadth did not differ between schedules. Vaccinee samples came from UK trials COV001 and COV002, including a single-blind randomized controlled phase 2/3 trial of AZD1222 (ChAdOx1 nCoV-19) in healthy adults. Trial participant PBMC samples were collected at day 0 and day 28 after the second dose for TCRbeta chain sequencing. The sample was peripheral blood, taken 28 days after the second AZD1222 dose. This clonotype was obtained from an adult who received the AZD1222 COVID-19 vaccine. The rearranged segments are TRBV5-1 and TRBJ1-1, with no confidently assigned D gene. Read as DNA, the sequence is TGCGCCAGCAGCTTCCAGGTCAACACTGAAGCTTTCTTT. Protein translation: CASSFQVNTEAFF.